Described below is a single TCR beta chain sequence and its context. This record comes from a study of blood T cell repertoires in COVID-19. Turning to the study itself: T cells, B-cell-depleted T cells, or PBMCs provided the cDNA or gDNA that served as material.

This CDR3 is 17 amino acids long. TCRdb keeps only in-frame clones here, not all; method: immunoSEQ multiplex PCR. This table holds some 280,000 clones, around four fifths found once. Sequencing used peripheral blood. The receptor comes from a woman in her fifties or sixties with active or convalescent COVID-19. V gene TRBV21-1 combines with J gene TRBJ2-3; the table's D call of TRBD1 was not tested on the DNA. TRBV21-1 is a recognized pseudogene. In nucleotides, the CDR3 is TGTGCCAGCAGCAAAGCGCTCGGGACAGCGGACACAGATACGCAGTATTTT. As protein: CASSKALGTADTDTQYF.